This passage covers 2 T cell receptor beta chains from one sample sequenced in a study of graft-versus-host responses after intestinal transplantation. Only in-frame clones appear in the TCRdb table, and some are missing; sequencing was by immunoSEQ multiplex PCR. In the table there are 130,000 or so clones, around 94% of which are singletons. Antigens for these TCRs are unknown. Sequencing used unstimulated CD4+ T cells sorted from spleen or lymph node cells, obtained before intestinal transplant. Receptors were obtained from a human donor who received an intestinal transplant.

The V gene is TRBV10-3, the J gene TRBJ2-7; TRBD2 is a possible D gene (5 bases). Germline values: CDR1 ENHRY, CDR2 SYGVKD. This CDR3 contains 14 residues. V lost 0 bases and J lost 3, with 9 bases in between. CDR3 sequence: CAISESGNIYEQYF. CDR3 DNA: TGTGCCATCAGTGAGTCCGGGAACATCTACGAGCAGTACTTC.

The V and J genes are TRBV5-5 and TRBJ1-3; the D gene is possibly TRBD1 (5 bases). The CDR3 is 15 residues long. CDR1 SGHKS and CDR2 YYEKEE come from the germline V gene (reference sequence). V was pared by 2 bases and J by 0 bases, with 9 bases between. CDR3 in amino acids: CASSFGAPSGNTIYF. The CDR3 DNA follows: TGTGCCAGCAGCTTCGGGGCCCCCTCTGGAAACACCATATATTTT.